The T cell receptor (beta chain) described here comes from a study of identical twins. General study points: In zero-insertion analyses, partial confounding could arise from invariant MAIT and iNKT cells.

TCRdb re-called the 5' RACE reads with MiXCR, one entry per CDR3 protein. The data contain 200,000 to 250,000 distinct CDR3 sequences, 7.5% of them singletons. Trimming took 5 bases from V and 6 from J, leaving 8 bases between them. From germline, CDR1 is SGHAT and CDR2 FQNNGV. This CDR3 has 13 residues. Points on this clonotype: Its antigen is unidentified.

These data also formed part of another study, on yellow fever vaccine responses in identical twins.

V gene TRBV11-2 combines with J gene TRBJ1-6; D is undetermined. Sequenced: memory (CD45RO+) T cells sorted from blood. The receptor's source is a woman between 18 and 29 years old in good health. The CDR3 loop is CASSLWGNSPLHF. The CDR3 DNA is TGTGCCAGCAGCCTTTGGGGTAATTCACCCCTCCACTTT.